The rows below give T cell receptor beta chains drawn from one sample of a study of CD8 T cells in ankylosing spondylitis. TCRdb re-derived calls from the 5' RACE reads in MiXCR, one entry per CDR3 protein. Of roughly 68,000 distinct CDR3 sequences detected, around 6.4% appear once; the ten largest clones hold around 4.5%. Sequences were obtained from synovial fluid, either unsorted or a sorted T cell fraction (not recorded which). The receptors were gathered from a male donor with ankylosing spondylitis. Each CDR3 is given with its conserved first and last residue. A D gene is named only where the DNA matches it firmly. The size of a clone is reported for some rows only, either as once, few or many, or as a class for expanded clones.

CDR3 DNA: TGTGCCAGCAGCTTAGCCGGACTAGCGATCGATGAGCAGTTCTTC
CDR3 protein: CASSLAGLAIDEQFF
D gene: TRBD2
clone size: .
V gene: TRBV7-2
J gene: TRBJ2-1

CDR3 DNA: TGTGCCAGTAGTATGTCGGGACACACCAATGAGCAGTTCTTC
CDR3 protein: CASSMSGHTNEQFF
D gene: .
clone size: .
V gene: TRBV19
J gene: TRBJ2-1

CDR3 DNA: TGCAGTGCCGCGCCGACAGTGGGAAACACCATATATTTT
CDR3 protein: CSAAPTVGNTIYF
D gene: .
clone size: few
V gene: TRBV20-1
J gene: TRBJ1-3

CDR3 DNA: TGTGCCAGCAGCCCTGGCTGGGACCGACACCTCACAGATACGCAGTATTTT
CDR3 protein: CASSPGWDRHLTDTQYF
D gene: .
clone size: many
V gene: TRBV11-3
J gene: TRBJ2-3

CDR3 DNA: TGTGCCAGCAGTCCGCCGGACAGGGCGAGTCAGCCCCAGCATTTT
CDR3 protein: CASSPPDRASQPQHF
D gene: TRBD1
clone size: many
V gene: TRBV28
J gene: TRBJ1-5

CDR3 DNA: TGCAGTGCTAGTTTCTCCCAGGGGGAAAAACTGTTTTTT
CDR3 protein: CSASFSQGEKLFF
D gene: .
clone size: many
V gene: TRBV20-1
J gene: TRBJ1-4

CDR3 DNA: TGTGCCAGCAGCTGGGGACAGGGGGGTAGCGGATACCAAGAGACCCAGTACTTC
CDR3 protein: CASSWGQGGSGYQETQYF
D gene: TRBD1
clone size: few
V gene: TRBV5-6
J gene: TRBJ2-5

CDR3 DNA: TGTGCCACCAGCCCCCCCGGACAGGGGGCCACCTACGAGCAGTACTTC
CDR3 protein: CATSPPGQGATYEQYF
D gene: TRBD1
clone size: few
V gene: TRBV15
J gene: TRBJ2-7

CDR3 DNA: TGTGCCAGCGGAAATAGCTTTCGGGAATTAAACACTGAAGCTTTCTTT
CDR3 protein: CASGNSFRELNTEAFF
D gene: .
clone size: few
V gene: TRBV27
J gene: TRBJ1-1

CDR3 DNA: TGTGCCAGCTCTGCGGGAGGCTTCACAGATACGCAGTATTTT
CDR3 protein: CASSAGGFTDTQYF
D gene: TRBD2
clone size: .
V gene: TRBV6-4
J gene: TRBJ2-3

CDR3 DNA: TGTGCCAGCAGCCAAGGACTTCTCGGCAGTGAAAAACTGTTTTTT
CDR3 protein: CASSQGLLGSEKLFF
D gene: .
clone size: many
V gene: TRBV3-1
J gene: TRBJ1-4

CDR3 DNA: TGTGCCAGCAGCTTGTGGGTCTTCACAGATACGCAGTATTTT
CDR3 protein: CASSLWVFTDTQYF
D gene: .
clone size: many
V gene: TRBV5-6
J gene: TRBJ2-3

CDR3 DNA: TGTGCCAGCAGCGTAGCGGGACTCCTCTACGAGCAGTACTTC
CDR3 protein: CASSVAGLLYEQYF
D gene: TRBD2
clone size: many
V gene: TRBV7-2
J gene: TRBJ2-7

CDR3 DNA: TGTGCCAGCAGCTATAAAACTTTTATTTGGGACGGTCCCTACGAGCAGTACTTC
CDR3 protein: CASSYKTFIWDGPYEQYF
D gene: .
clone size: .
V gene: TRBV11-2
J gene: TRBJ2-7

CDR3 DNA: TGTGCCAGCAGCTTAGTTGGCGGTTACAATGAGCAGTTCTTC
CDR3 protein: CASSLVGGYNEQFF
D gene: .
clone size: many
V gene: TRBV11-2
J gene: TRBJ2-1

CDR3 DNA: TGTGCCTGGAGTGGGAGGGCGGATCAGCCCCAGCATTTT
CDR3 protein: CAWSGRADQPQHF
D gene: .
clone size: many
V gene: TRBV30
J gene: TRBJ1-5

CDR3 DNA: TGTGCCAGCAGCGTTACTTCAGCGGTACCTACGAAGCAGTACTTC
CDR3 protein: CASSVTSAVPTKQYF
D gene: .
clone size: .
V gene: TRBV9
J gene: TRBJ2-7

CDR3 DNA: TGCAGTGCTTTTAGCGGGATTTGGTACAATGAGCAGTTCTTC
CDR3 protein: CSAFSGIWYNEQFF
D gene: TRBD2
clone size: .
V gene: TRBV20-1
J gene: TRBJ2-1

CDR3 DNA: TGTGCCAGCAGCCAAGATTTAGGAAGGTATAATGAAAAACTGTTTTTT
CDR3 protein: CASSQDLGRYNEKLFF
D gene: .
clone size: once
V gene: TRBV3-1
J gene: TRBJ1-4

CDR3 DNA: TGTGCCAGCAGCCTACTAAAGGGTTCCACCGGGGAGCTGTTTTTT
CDR3 protein: CASSLLKGSTGELFF
D gene: .
clone size: few
V gene: TRBV7-6
J gene: TRBJ2-2

CDR3 DNA: TGTGCCAGCAGCGACCGGGACTACCCGCCCCAAGGGCAGTTCTTC
CDR3 protein: CASSDRDYPPQGQFF
D gene: TRBD2
clone size: .
V gene: TRBV9
J gene: TRBJ2-1

CDR3 DNA: TGTGCCAGCAGTGTAGCGGGAGACCGTGAGCAGTTCTTC
CDR3 protein: CASSVAGDREQFF
D gene: TRBD2
clone size: .
V gene: TRBV2
J gene: TRBJ2-1

CDR3 DNA: TGCGCCAGCAGCCAAGATCGGCTTGCGCGAGTAGAGACCCAGTACTTC
CDR3 protein: CASSQDRLARVETQYF
D gene: .
clone size: few
V gene: TRBV4-1
J gene: TRBJ2-5

CDR3 DNA: TGTGCCAGCAGCCCCCGTGGAGCGGGAGGGCGGTATGGCAAAAACATTCAGTACTTC
CDR3 protein: CASSPRGAGGRYGKNIQYF
D gene: TRBD2
clone size: .
V gene: TRBV14
J gene: TRBJ2-4

CDR3 DNA: TGTGCCAGCAGTTCCCAAGCGGGAGCGGAGGGGACCCAGTACTTC
CDR3 protein: CASSSQAGAEGTQYF
D gene: TRBD2
clone size: .
V gene: TRBV12-3/TRBV12-4
J gene: TRBJ2-5

CDR3 DNA: TGCAGTGCCTGTGAGGGGACAGGGGCCTACAATGAGCAGTTCTTC
CDR3 protein: CSACEGTGAYNEQFF
D gene: TRBD1
clone size: many
V gene: TRBV20-1
J gene: TRBJ2-1

CDR3 DNA: TGTGCCAGCTCACCTACGGACAGTTCCGGCTACACCTTC
CDR3 protein: CASSPTDSSGYTF
D gene: .
clone size: many
V gene: TRBV18
J gene: TRBJ1-2

CDR3 DNA: TGCGCCAGCAGTCGGGACAAGTCCTACGAGCAGTACTTC
CDR3 protein: CASSRDKSYEQYF
D gene: .
clone size: .
V gene: TRBV4-1
J gene: TRBJ2-7

CDR3 DNA: TGCGCCAGCAGCTTGGGGAGAGCGGGAGGCTCCGAGCAGTACTTC
CDR3 protein: CASSLGRAGGSEQYF
D gene: TRBD2
clone size: many
V gene: TRBV5-1
J gene: TRBJ2-7

CDR3 DNA: TGTGCCTGGAGTCTCGGGCAGGGGGCAGATACGCAGTATTTT
CDR3 protein: CAWSLGQGADTQYF
D gene: TRBD1
clone size: many
V gene: TRBV30
J gene: TRBJ2-3

CDR3 DNA: TGTGCCAGCAGCCTTGAGATAGAGACCCAGTACTTC
CDR3 protein: CASSLEIETQYF
D gene: .
clone size: few
V gene: TRBV3-1
J gene: TRBJ2-5

CDR3 DNA: TGCGCCAGCAGTCCGGCAGGGAACCTCTTCCACGAGCAGTACTTC
CDR3 protein: CASSPAGNLFHEQYF
D gene: .
clone size: many
V gene: TRBV10-1
J gene: TRBJ2-7

CDR3 DNA: TGTGCCAGCACCCACCGGCTAGCGGGAGGATTCAATGAGCAGTTCTTC
CDR3 protein: CASTHRLAGGFNEQFF
D gene: TRBD2
clone size: many
V gene: TRBV6-2/TRBV6-3
J gene: TRBJ2-1

CDR3 DNA: TGCGCCAGCAGCGCTCAGGAGAACACTGAAGCTTTCTTT
CDR3 protein: CASSAQENTEAFF
D gene: .
clone size: .
V gene: TRBV5-1
J gene: TRBJ1-1

CDR3 DNA: TGTGCCAGCAGTTCTCTGGGGGGGGCCAAAAACATTCAGTACTTC
CDR3 protein: CASSSLGGAKNIQYF
D gene: TRBD2
clone size: many
V gene: TRBV12-3/TRBV12-4
J gene: TRBJ2-4

CDR3 DNA: TGCAGTGCTAGAAGTGCCGGACTAGCGGGTGCCTACAATGAGCAGTTCTTC
CDR3 protein: CSARSAGLAGAYNEQFF
D gene: TRBD2
clone size: few
V gene: TRBV20-1
J gene: TRBJ2-1

CDR3 DNA: TGTGCCAGCAGCGTACAGGGGTTGGGAGAGACCCAGTACTTC
CDR3 protein: CASSVQGLGETQYF
D gene: TRBD1
clone size: many
V gene: TRBV5-4
J gene: TRBJ2-5

CDR3 DNA: TGCAGTGCAGACCGGACAGGGGGCAACACTGAAGCTTTCTTT
CDR3 protein: CSADRTGGNTEAFF
D gene: TRBD1
clone size: many
V gene: TRBV20-1
J gene: TRBJ1-1

CDR3 DNA: TGTGCCTGGAGTCCCCCCACAGATACGCAGTATTTT
CDR3 protein: CAWSPPTDTQYF
D gene: .
clone size: many
V gene: TRBV30
J gene: TRBJ2-3

CDR3 DNA: TGTGCCAGCAGTTACCCCGGGACTAGCGGTCAAATTTCCCAGTACTTC
CDR3 protein: CASSYPGTSGQISQYF
D gene: TRBD2
clone size: many
V gene: TRBV6-5
J gene: TRBJ2-5

CDR3 DNA: TGTGCCAGCAGCTCGCTAGTCGGAGGGGGCTACCAAGAGACCCAGTACTTC
CDR3 protein: CASSSLVGGGYQETQYF
D gene: .
clone size: many
V gene: TRBV7-8
J gene: TRBJ2-5

CDR3 DNA: TGCAGCGTTGGAGGGGGGCCCTACGAGCAGTACTTC
CDR3 protein: CSVGGGPYEQYF
D gene: .
clone size: many
V gene: TRBV29-1
J gene: TRBJ2-7

CDR3 DNA: TGTGCCAGCAGTTCTGGTTTTTATCGGGGAATCTACAATGAGCAGTTCTTC
CDR3 protein: CASSSGFYRGIYNEQFF
D gene: .
clone size: .
V gene: TRBV6-2/TRBV6-3
J gene: TRBJ2-1

CDR3 DNA: TGCAGTGCTAAACTAGCGGGAGTTCTCTACAATGAGCAGTTCTTC
CDR3 protein: CSAKLAGVLYNEQFF
D gene: TRBD2
clone size: .
V gene: TRBV20-1
J gene: TRBJ2-1

CDR3 DNA: TGTGCCAGCAGTTATGGGTTTAGCGGGAGCGGGGAGACCCAGTACTTC
CDR3 protein: CASSYGFSGSGETQYF
D gene: TRBD2
clone size: few
V gene: TRBV6-5
J gene: TRBJ2-5

CDR3 DNA: TGTGCCAGCAGTTGGGTGGCGGGCGAAAAACTGTTTTTT
CDR3 protein: CASSWVAGEKLFF
D gene: .
clone size: many
V gene: TRBV12-3/TRBV12-4
J gene: TRBJ1-4

CDR3 DNA: TGTGCCACCAGCAGAGGGGGGAACATAGATGAAAAACTGTTTTTT
CDR3 protein: CATSRGGNIDEKLFF
D gene: .
clone size: many
V gene: TRBV15
J gene: TRBJ1-4

CDR3 DNA: TGCAGTTCCACCTCTGGAAACACCATATATTTT
CDR3 protein: CSSTSGNTIYF
D gene: .
clone size: many
V gene: TRBV29-1
J gene: TRBJ1-3

CDR3 DNA: TGCAGCGTCGGGGGGGATCGCTACACCTTC
CDR3 protein: CSVGGDRYTF
D gene: .
clone size: few
V gene: TRBV29-1
J gene: TRBJ1-2